Listed here are 25 T cell receptor beta chains from one sample, sequenced in a study of cytomegalovirus exposure and HLA in healthy donors. The PCR ran on 60 Vbeta and 13 Jbeta primers. The data were produced by immunoSEQ multiplex PCR, yet TCRdb's version contains in-frame clones alone and is incomplete. The sample has 200,000 or so clones, approximately 78% seen once; the top ten hold 3.8%. The sequenced material came from PBMCs. The receptors derive from a male donor in good health and CMV-seronegative.

The CDR3 spells CASVSSGDTEAFF. The CDR3 DNA sequence: TGTGCCAGCGTTTCCTCGGGGGACACTGAAGCTTTCTTT. The V call is TRBV28, the J call TRBJ1-1, with D possibly TRBD1 on 5 matching bases. Germline V gene data show CDR1 as MDHEN and CDR2 as SYDVKM. V was cut by 8 bases and J by 3 bases, with 13 bases left in between. The CDR3 is 13 amino acids.

The rearrangement links TRBV5-1 to TRBJ2-1; TRBD1 agrees at 7 bases. The CDR3 is made up of 14 amino acids. With 3 bases clipped from V and 5 bases from J, the junction kept 5 bases outside the gene matches. Germline V gene lookup returns CDR1 SGHRS and CDR2 YFSETQ. This chain's CDR3 is CASSSRQGDNEQFF. The CDR3 DNA reads as TGCGCCAGCAGCTCCAGACAGGGTGACAATGAGCAGTTCTTC.

The chain couples TRBV5-1 to TRBJ2-7; D possibly corresponds to TRBD1 (6 bases). Per the germline V gene, CDR1 is SGHRS and CDR2 is YFSETQ. CDR3 length: 15 amino acids. The V end was cut by 4 bases, the J end by 1 base, with 15 bases between. CDR3 amino acids: CASSLTGFGSYEQYF. The CDR3 DNA sequence: TGCGCCAGCAGCCTGACAGGATTCGGGTCCTACGAGCAGTACTTC.

The rearrangement joins TRBV28 to TRBJ1-2; TRBD1 is a possible D gene (5 bases). This CDR3 contains 13 residues. Deletions cut 3 bases from V and 7 bases from J, with 12 bases between. CDR1 and CDR2 (germline): MDHEN, SYDVKM. The CDR3 DNA reads TGTGCCAGCAGTTTCGGGGGAAGGAGTGGCTACACCTTC. Translated, it gives CASSFGGRSGYTF.

The rearrangement links TRBV6-5 to TRBJ2-2; D gene uncertain. Trimming took off 2 bases at V and 4 bases at J, with 8 bases between the two ends. The V gene's germline CDR1 is MNHEY and CDR2 SVGAGI. CDR3 size: 14 residues. CDR3 nucleotide sequence: TGTGCCAGCAGTTACGTGGAGTTCACCGGGGAGCTGTTTTTT. Protein: CASSYVEFTGELFF.

The chain joins TRBV28 to TRBJ2-3; 15 bases are shared with TRBD2. CDR1 MDHEN and CDR2 SYDVKM come from the germline V gene. There are 16 residues in the CDR3. V dropped 6 bases and J dropped 3; count of bases not matched to a gene: 4. The CDR3 coding sequence is TGTGCCAGCAGGGGCGGGACTAGCGGGAGGACAGATACGCAGTATTTT. Its translation is CASRGGTSGRTDTQYF.

The chain is built from TRBV4-2 and TRBJ2-5; TRBD2 matches 9 bases. TRBJ2-7 explains the end of the DNA better; the J call may be wrong. Germline CDR1 reads LGHNA; CDR2 reads YNFKEQ. The CDR3 runs 18 residues. In nucleotides, the CDR3 is TGTGCCAGCAGCCACGGGGGGGGTAGCGGGAGTCGCACCTACGAGCAGTACTTC. Its translation: CASSHGGGSGSRTYEQYF.

The rearrangement links TRBV9 to TRBJ2-1; perhaps TRBD2 as D (5 bases). Germline CDR1 is SGDLS and CDR2 is YYNGEE. V lost 2 bases, J lost 4 bases, and 13 bases lay in between. The CDR3 totals 15 residues. Written as DNA, the CDR3 is TGTGCCAGCAGCGTTGGGGAGACAATTTACAATGAGCAGTTCTTC. It translates to CASSVGETIYNEQFF.

The V and J genes are TRBV15 and TRBJ2-1; TRBD2 agrees at 9 bases. Germline V gene data show CDR1 as LNHNV and CDR2 as YYDKDF (reference sequence). The trim removed 2 bases at V and 6 bases at J, leaving 14 bases unmatched. The CDR3 contains 18 residues. CDR3 residues: CATSRPGTSLSSPNEQFF. DNA for the CDR3: TGTGCCACCAGCAGACCCGGGACTAGCCTATCTTCCCCCAATGAGCAGTTCTTC.

V gene TRBV29-1 combines with J gene TRBJ1-2, with D unclear. The CDR3 extends over 13 amino acids. The germline V gene encodes CDR1 SQVTM and CDR2 ANQGSEA. The V and J ends lost 5 bases and 2 bases respectively, with 12 bases between them. The CDR3 DNA is TGCAGCGTTCTTAGTCCGGGAAACTATGGCTACACCTTC. The encoded protein is CSVLSPGNYGYTF.

The V call is TRBV28, the J call TRBJ2-1; 11 nucleotides match TRBD2. The ends lost 8 bases at V and 3 bases at J; junction bases unmatched: 21. CDR1 and CDR2 from the germline V gene are MDHEN and SYDVKM. The CDR3 is made up of 20 amino acids. DNA of the CDR3: TGTGCCAGCCCCCCGAGCGGCCGGGTAACTAGCGGGAGTGACTACAATGAGCAGTTCTTC. As protein: CASPPSGRVTSGSDYNEQFF.

The chain combines TRBV6-6 with TRBJ2-7; 9 bases align to TRBD1. The ends lost 10 bases at V and 1 base at J; junction bases unmatched: 5. Germline V gives CDR1 MNHNY, CDR2 SVGAGI (reference sequence). The CDR3 runs 13 residues. The CDR3 loop is CAIRGTGSYEQYF. DNA for the CDR3: TGTGCCATACGGGGGACAGGGTCCTACGAGCAGTACTTC.

This clone occurred once. DNA for the CDR3: TGTGCCAGCAGTCCGCAACTAGCGGGAGTATACAATGAGCAGTTCTTC. As protein: CASSPQLAGVYNEQFF. The chain is built from TRBV6-4 and TRBJ2-1, with 11 bases aligning to TRBD2. CDR1 and CDR2 from the germline V gene are MRHNA and SNTAGT. The CDR3 sequence is 16 residues long. V was pared by 5 bases and J by 4 bases, with 7 bases of the junction left unmatched.

Here the CDR3 reads CATTGGHTIYF. CDR3 DNA: TGTGCCACCACAGGGGGCCACACCATATATTTT. The rearrangement links TRBV28 to TRBJ1-3; 9 bases are a match to TRBD1. Germline loops: CDR1 MDHEN, CDR2 SYDVKM. The CDR3 consists of 11 residues. With V trimmed by 10 bases and J by 8 bases, 3 bases remained unmatched.

This chain's CDR3 is CASSTAYEQYF. CDR3 nucleotides: TGTGCCAGCAGCACGGCCTACGAGCAGTACTTC. The chain has TRBV7-2 and TRBJ2-7, with no clear D. The CDR3 has 11 residues. The V gene lost 5 bases and the J gene lost 2 bases, with 4 bases spanning the gap. Germline assignment: CDR1 SGHTA and CDR2 FQGNSA.

The CDR3 DNA reads as TGTGCCACTAGACAGGGGCCCTCTGGGGCCAACGTCCTGACTTTC. This gives the protein CATRQGPSGANVLTF. The chain employs TRBV19 and TRBJ2-6, with 8 positions matching TRBD1. Germline V gene lookup returns CDR1 LNHDA and CDR2 SQIVND (reference sequence). Trimming at V came to 10 bases and at J to 0 bases, leaving 5 bases not matched to a gene. The CDR3 loop spans 15 amino acids.

This clone appeared a few times. The chain combines TRBV6-5 with TRBJ1-1, with 7 bases aligning to TRBD1. CDR1 and CDR2 from the germline V gene are MNHEY and SVGAGI. The CDR3 contains 14 residues. The J segment lost 5 bases and the V segment lost 5 bases, leaving 8 bases of the junction unmatched. The CDR3 loop reads CASSTSTGLTEAFF. The CDR3, as DNA: TGTGCCAGCAGTACCTCGACAGGGCTGACTGAAGCTTTCTTT.

The rearrangement links TRBV15 to TRBJ2-7; the match to TRBD1 covers 8 bases. Unmatched junction bases numbered 6, after V lost 1 base and J lost 4 bases. CDR1 is LNHNV, CDR2 YYDKDF, per germline (reference sequence). The CDR3 is 15 amino acids. The CDR3 protein is CATSRARQGRYEQYF. The CDR3 bases are TGTGCCACCAGCAGAGCTCGACAGGGGCGTTACGAGCAGTACTTC.

V usage is TRBV7-9 and J usage is TRBJ2-1; 8 nucleotides agree with TRBD2. Germline CDR1 SEHNR, CDR2 FQNEAQ (reference sequence). The CDR3 extends over 18 amino acids. The junction had 15 bases not matched to a gene; V was cut back by 7 bases and J by 1 base. The CDR3 nucleotides are TGTGCCAGCACCAAGGGGTCGACGGGAGGGCCTTCCTACAATGAGCAGTTCTTC. Translating gives CASTKGSTGGPSYNEQFF.

Only one count was recorded for this clone. The chain is built from TRBV2 and TRBJ1-5; D gene unclear. V was pared by 4 bases and J by 8 bases, with 15 bases between. Germline CDR1 SNHLY, CDR2 FYNNEI. This CDR3 spans 14 amino acids. The CDR3 DNA reads as TGTGCCAGCAGTGTTCCGTCGGTGCTGGAGCCCCAGCATTTT. This codes for CASSVPSVLEPQHF.

The chain is built from TRBV28 and TRBJ1-3; the match to TRBD1 covers 7 bases. In germline, CDR1 is MDHEN, CDR2 SYDVKM. This CDR3 contains 15 residues. Trimming at V came to 5 bases and at J to 2 bases, leaving 6 bases not matched to a gene. The CDR3 here is CASSDRDSTGNTIYF. CDR3 sequence (DNA): TGTGCCAGCAGTGACCGGGACAGCACTGGAAACACCATATATTTT.

The gene calls are TRBV10-3 and TRBJ2-1; 12 nucleotides agree with TRBD2. Germline values: CDR1 ENHRY, CDR2 SYGVKD. V was clipped by 6 bases and J by 4 bases; unmatched bases: 7. CDR3 length equals 16 residues. For the CDR3, the DNA is TGTGCCATCAGGCTCGACCTAGCGGGAGGGTACAATGAGCAGTTCTTC. This encodes CAIRLDLAGGYNEQFF.

The rearrangement joins TRBV7-9 to TRBJ2-1; TRBD2 matches 8 bases. The CDR3 covers 16 residues. After removal of 5 bases from V and 4 bases from J, the junction contained 10 bases not matched to a gene. Germline CDR1 is SEHNR and CDR2 is FQNEAQ (reference sequence). The DNA of the CDR3 is TGTGCCAGCAGCGCCGGCACTAGCGGCCTATACAATGAGCAGTTCTTC. The encoded protein is CASSAGTSGLYNEQFF.

This sequence joins TRBV6-5 and TRBJ2-2, with D uncertain. V gave up 0 bases and J gave up 6 bases, with 2 bases separating them. This CDR3 has 12 residues. Germline V CDR1 and CDR2: MNHEY, SVGAGI. The CDR3 loop reads CASSYSAGELFF. CDR3 in DNA: TGTGCCAGCAGTTACTCCGCCGGGGAGCTGTTTTTT.

V and J are TRBV6-5 and TRBJ1-2; D not resolved. This CDR3 spans 12 amino acids. Trimming left V 5 bases short and J 4 bases short, with 8 bases between. Per the germline V gene, CDR1 is MNHEY and CDR2 is SVGAGI. CDR3 protein: CASSPGAYGYTF. The CDR3 DNA follows: TGTGCCAGCAGTCCTGGAGCCTATGGCTACACCTTC.